This T cell receptor beta chain emerged from a study of T cells after yellow fever vaccination. TCRdb ran MiXCR on the 5' RACE reads and lists one entry per CDR3 protein. The table has around 300,000 distinct CDR3 sequences, approximately 4.5% seen once. The V and J ends lost 0 bases and 2 bases respectively, with 12 bases between them. The CDR3 extends over 16 amino acids. Germline CDR1 is LGHNA and CDR2 is YSLEER. This clonotype was observed at least ten times. This clonotype was sampled from a man aged 18 to 35 who received the YFV17D yellow fever vaccine. The sequenced sample was PBMCs, obtained 15 days after the yellow fever booster vaccination. The chain recombines TRBV4-3 with TRBJ2-3; D is possibly TRBD1 (5 bases). CDR3 bases: TGCGCCAGCAGCCAAGATGGGCAGGGCTTCACAGATACGCAGTATTTT. Protein sequence: CASSQDGQGFTDTQYF.